The source of this T cell receptor beta chain is a study of blood T cell repertoires in COVID-19 (dated by TCRdb to 2020 to 2021). A note on the overall study: Collaborator samples came from the United States, Italy and Spain and covered acute and convalescent phases of COVID-19. Sample metadata almost always included a de-identified subject ID, COVID-19 status, age in years and sex. A freely available public database, intended as a resource for researchers studying the immune response to SARS-CoV-2, is where the repertoires were released. The samples were drawn from the first 160 participants of the ongoing ImmuneRACE study and from some 1,300 subjects provided by 6 global collaborators. The dataset comprised deeply sampled blood TCRbeta repertoires from subjects exposed to, actively infected with, or recovered from COVID-19. The material from the prospective study consisted of cDNA or gDNA derived from T cells, B-cell-depleted T cells, or PBMCs. HLA class I and class II types, where available, came from metadata supplied by the sample provider rather than from assay-based typing. Overall study outcomes, separate from this receptor: The amount of clinical and demographic metadata varied by source and participant and was provided uncurated.

TCRbeta CDR3 regions were amplified from genomic DNA by means of the immunoSEQ Assay, a bias-controlled multiplex PCR. Per the authors' processing: Nucleated cell counts per sample were estimated from amplification of reference gene primers within the assay. To quantify the absolute abundance of each unique TCRbeta CDR3 rearrangement, sequence reads were collapsed and filtered. For each sample, productive Simpson clonality was calculated as the square root of Simpson's diversity index over productive rearrangements. TCRdb mirrors the immuneACCESS table, restricted to in-frame sequences. Some clones are absent from its copies; in checked studies, under half trace to an unresolved V gene, and the reason for the others is unknown. V, J and clone size derive from that table, while D and trimming were established from the DNA sequence. The sample records approximately 290,000 clones, around nine tenths of which are singletons. The ten largest clones take up more than 0.95% of the sample.

Participants in the prospective study were enrolled through a virtual design, were aged roughly 18 to 100 years, and lived in 20 to 30 United States geographic areas. In the prospective study, cohorts were assigned on the basis of participant-reported clinical history obtained from a screening survey and a study questionnaire. ImmuneRACE Cohort 3 recovered participants were defined by two consecutive negative NP/OP PCR tests, healthcare professional clearance, or symptom resolution. Each participant in the prospective study had whole blood, serum and a nasopharyngeal or oropharyngeal swab collected by mobile phlebotomists. Prospective study participants could optionally give additional blood draws and questionnaires over an approximately two-month period. Before DNA extraction, blood samples from the prospective study were shipped at room temperature or frozen. Turning to this clone: What this receptor recognizes is not known. Per-base qualities were not stored, and no clone one base away is much larger.

V is pruned by 0 bases and J by 6 bases, leaving 4 bases of the junction without a gene match. CDR1 and CDR2, per the germline V gene, are MNHEY and SVGEGT. Reading from cysteine to phenylalanine, the CDR3 counts 15 amino acids. Only the CDR3 DNA is retained, 45 bases long and in frame from the first base. The clonotype originates from a young woman who had recovered from COVID-19. Sequenced: PBMCs or T cells enriched from blood (not recorded which). The V and J segments used are TRBV6-2 or TRBV6-3 and TRBJ1-5; a stretch of 8 junction bases matches TRBD1. The CDR3 corresponds to CASSYSDRVVQPQHF. The bases are TGTGCCAGCAGTTACTCGGACAGGGTGGTTCAGCCCCAGCATTTT.